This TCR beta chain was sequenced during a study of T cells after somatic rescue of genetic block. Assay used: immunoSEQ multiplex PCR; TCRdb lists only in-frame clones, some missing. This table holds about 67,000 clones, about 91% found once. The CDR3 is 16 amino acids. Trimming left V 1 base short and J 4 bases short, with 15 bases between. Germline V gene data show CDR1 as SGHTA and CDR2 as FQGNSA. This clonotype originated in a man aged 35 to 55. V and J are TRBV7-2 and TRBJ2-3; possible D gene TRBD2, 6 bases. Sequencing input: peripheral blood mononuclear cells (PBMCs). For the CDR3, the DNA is TGTGCCAGCAGCTTAGGTCTAGCGTATACTTCAGATACGCAGTATTTT. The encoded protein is CASSLGLAYTSDTQYF. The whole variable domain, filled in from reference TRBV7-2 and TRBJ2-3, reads GAGVSQSPSNKVTEKGKDVELRCDPISGHTALYWYRQSLGQGLEFLIYFQGNSAPDKSGLPSDRFSAERTGGSVSTLTIQRTQQEDSAVYLCASSLGLAYTSDTQYFGPGTRLTVL.